Below, 25 T cell receptor beta chains from the same sample are listed, as sequenced in a study of T cell responses to AZD1222 COVID-19 vaccine. This table comes from immunoSEQ multiplex PCR, and its TCRdb copy is limited to in-frame clones, with some not included. The sample has tens of thousands of clones; 85% to 90% are singletons. The material sequenced was peripheral blood, taken on day 0 of AZD1222 vaccination. The receptors were gathered from an adult in good health.

The chain joins TRBV2 to TRBJ1-2, with D unresolved. Trimming took off 11 bases at V and 8 bases at J, with 18 bases between the two ends. CDR3 length: 12 amino acids. From germline, CDR1 is SNHLY and CDR2 FYNNEI. This CDR3 is CACPGKKGGYTF. CDR3 DNA: TGTGCCTGCCCCGGGAAAAAAGGGGGCTACACCTTC.

This clone came up a few times. The genes are TRBV5-1 and TRBJ1-1; 8 bases agree with TRBD1. CDR3 length: 15 amino acids. Germline loops: CDR1 SGHRS, CDR2 YFSETQ. J was trimmed by 4 bases and V by 1 base; bases with no gene match: 6. The CDR3 is CASSLTRGHLTEAFF. The CDR3 DNA sequence: TGCGCCAGCAGCTTGACCAGGGGGCACCTCACTGAAGCTTTCTTT.

The chain carries TRBV6-1 and TRBJ1-5; D unclear. This CDR3 comprises 16 residues. Trimming shortened V by 3 bases and J by 1 base, and 13 bases separated the two germline ends. The V gene's germline CDR1 is MNHNS and CDR2 SASEGT. CDR3 region: CASSDPWVASNQPQHF. The CDR3 DNA follows: TGTGCCAGCAGTGACCCCTGGGTGGCGAGCAATCAGCCCCAGCATTTT.

The V call is TRBV6-5, the J call TRBJ1-4, with 7 bases identical to TRBD1. V shed 6 bases and J 2 bases; nucleotides not matched to a gene: 6. Germline CDR1 reads MNHEY; CDR2 reads SVGAGI. CDR3 length: 15 residues. As DNA, the CDR3 is TGTGCCAGCAGAAAGGGGACAGTGACTAATGAAAAACTGTTTTTT. The encoded protein is CASRKGTVTNEKLFF.

The chain couples TRBV7-9 to TRBJ1-2, with D uncertain. V lost 2 bases to trimming and J lost 0 bases, with 7 bases between them. Per the germline V gene, CDR1 is SEHNR and CDR2 is FQNEAQ (reference sequence). The CDR3 contains 14 residues. In DNA, the CDR3 is TGTGCCAGCAGCTTACTTTCCACTAACTATGGCTACACCTTC. Translation gives CASSLLSTNYGYTF.

CDR3 loop: CASRSGGYQETQYF. The CDR3 nucleotides read TGCGCCAGCAGGAGCGGGGGGTACCAAGAGACCCAGTACTTC. The rearrangement links TRBV5-1 to TRBJ2-5, with TRBD2 matching over 9 bases. V was pared by 5 bases and J by 0 bases, with 2 bases of the junction left unmatched. The CDR3 sequence is 14 residues long. Germline V gives CDR1 SGHRS, CDR2 YFSETQ.

V gene TRBV12-3 or TRBV12-4 combines with J gene TRBJ1-6; no reliable D call. The CDR3 length is 12 residues. Trimming removed 0 bases at V and 10 bases at J, with 4 bases between. In DNA form, the CDR3 reads TGTGCCAGCAGTTTAGCTCTCTCACCCCTCCACTTT. This encodes CASSLALSPLHF.

V and J are TRBV9 and TRBJ1-1; TRBD1 is a possible D gene (5 bases). V lost 7 bases and J lost 4, with 11 bases in between. The CDR3 totals 12 residues. Germline lookup yields CDR1 SGDLS and CDR2 YYNGEE. The CDR3 loop is CASGTGGTEAFF. Written as DNA, the CDR3 is TGTGCCAGCGGAACAGGAGGCACTGAAGCTTTCTTT.

The chain is built from TRBV7-2 and TRBJ2-1; 8 bases align to TRBD2. The J segment lost 2 bases and the V segment lost 3 bases, leaving 3 bases of the junction unmatched. Germline V gene sequence: CDR1 SGHTA, CDR2 FQGNSA. The CDR3 consists of 15 residues. The CDR3 nucleotides are TGTGCCAGCAGCTTTTCCGGGGGGGCCTACAATGAGCAGTTCTTC. This codes for CASSFSGGAYNEQFF.

This clone turned up a few times. The chain couples TRBV19 to TRBJ2-3, with 7 bases that match TRBD2. The CDR3 covers 16 residues. V dropped 3 bases and J dropped 4; count of bases not matched to a gene: 10. Germline assignment: CDR1 LNHDA and CDR2 SQIVND (reference sequence). The CDR3 loop reads CASSILGGSSADTQYF. CDR3 coding DNA: TGTGCCAGTAGTATCTTGGGGGGGTCGAGTGCAGATACGCAGTATTTT.

The chain joins TRBV6-5 to TRBJ1-1, with 8 bases fitting TRBD1. Trimming cost V 8 bases and J 3 bases; bases outside gene matches: 11. The CDR3 is 15 amino acids. The germline gives CDR1 MNHEY, CDR2 SVGAGI. The CDR3, as DNA: TGTGCCAGCTCGAGAAGGGAGACAGGGGACACTGAAGCTTTCTTT. Translating gives CASSRRETGDTEAFF.

This clone was counted only a few times. This rearrangement joins TRBV19 to TRBJ2-3; 9 bases are a match to TRBD2. Trimming took 5 bases from V and 3 from J; bases not matched to a gene: 6. This CDR3 spans 15 amino acids. Germline CDR1 reads LNHDA; CDR2 reads SQIVND (reference sequence). DNA of the CDR3: TGTGCCAGTAGTGACCAGGGACTAGCAACAGATACGCAGTATTTT. It codes for CASSDQGLATDTQYF.

The table lists this clone with a few counts. The chain recombines TRBV13 with TRBJ1-1; D call uncertain. The CDR3 runs to 14 residues. V lost 7 bases, J lost 1 base, and 13 bases lay in between. Germline values: CDR1 PRHDT, CDR2 FYEKMQ (reference sequence). CDR3 in DNA: TGTGCCAGCACCCCACGTCTGGGGAACACTGAAGCTTTCTTT. Amino acids: CASTPRLGNTEAFF.

CDR3 sequence: CASSVADRPLSGNTIYF. CDR3 bases: TGTGCCAGCAGCGTAGCCGACCGGCCCCTCTCTGGAAACACCATATATTTT. The V gene is TRBV9, the J gene TRBJ1-3; D is unresolved. This CDR3 has 17 amino acids. Germline V gene sequence: CDR1 SGDLS, CDR2 YYNGEE. V lost 0 bases, J lost 0 bases, and 13 bases lay in between.

The J gene is TRBJ1-2, the V gene TRBV3-1 (or the pseudogene TRBV3-2); tentatively, D is TRBD1 (6 bases). V lost 0 bases and J lost 7, with 6 bases in between. The V gene's germline CDR1 is LGHDT and CDR2 YNNKEL (reference sequence). The CDR3 loop spans 12 amino acids. This chain's CDR3 is CASSQEGGGYTF. For the CDR3, the DNA is TGTGCCAGCAGCCAAGAAGGGGGTGGCTACACCTTC.

This chain links TRBV2 with TRBJ1-5; a possible D gene is TRBD1 (5 bases). The germline V gene has CDR1 SNHLY and CDR2 FYNNEI. The CDR3 has 14 amino acids. Trimming removed 1 base at V and 7 bases at J, with 11 bases between. CDR3 in DNA: TGTGCCAGCAGTGAAGGTCAGGGTTTGCAGCCCCAGCATTTT. Translating gives CASSEGQGLQPQHF. Complete variable domain (other parts from reference TRBV2 and TRBJ1-5): EPEVTQTPSHQVTQMGQEVILRCVPISNHLYFYWYRQILGQKVEFLVSFYNNEISEKSEIFDDQFSVERPDGSNFTLKIRSTKLEDSAMYFCASSEGQGLQPQHFGDGTRLSIL.

V and J are TRBV6-2 or TRBV6-3 and TRBJ1-6; D unclear. The CDR3 has 11 amino acids. V was pared by 5 bases and J by 12 bases, with 8 bases between. Germline CDR1 and CDR2: MNHEY and SVGEGT. The CDR3 sequence is CASSPDGPLHF. The CDR3 coding sequence is TGTGCCAGCAGTCCGGACGGACCCCTCCACTTT.

V gene TRBV5-1 combines with J gene TRBJ2-6, with 8 nucleotides matching TRBD1. The CDR3 contains 17 residues. Germline CDR1 and CDR2: SGHRS and YFSETQ. V dropped 0 bases and J dropped 0; count of bases not matched to a gene: 2. The CDR3 spells CASSLEDRGSGANVLTF. CDR3 nucleotides: TGCGCCAGCAGCTTGGAAGACAGGGGCTCTGGGGCCAACGTCCTGACTTTC.

This rearrangement joins TRBV20-1 to TRBJ2-1; 8 bases map to TRBD2. J was trimmed by 0 bases and V by 3 bases; bases with no gene match: 7. The CDR3 loop spans 16 amino acids. Germline CDR1 is DFQATT and CDR2 is SNEGSKA (reference sequence). This chain's CDR3 is CSASKAGTSSYNEQFF. In nucleotides, the CDR3 is TGCAGTGCTAGTAAAGCTGGGACTAGCTCCTACAATGAGCAGTTCTTC.

V usage is TRBV24-1 and J usage is TRBJ1-1; D unclear. Germline CDR1 and CDR2: KGHDR and SFDVKD. This CDR3 has 17 residues. V dropped 1 base and J dropped 5 bases, with 19 bases sitting between them. The CDR3 protein is CATSDLAYRSSRTEAFF. DNA of the CDR3: TGTGCCACCAGTGATTTAGCCTACAGAAGTTCGAGGACTGAAGCTTTCTTT.

This clone appeared once. The chain joins TRBV30 to TRBJ1-2, with D unclear. The germline CDR1 and CDR2 sequences are GTSNPN and SVGIG (reference sequence). The CDR3 runs 12 residues. The V end lost 0 bases, the J end lost 4 bases, and 6 bases lay between the germline ends. CDR3 region: CAWSVNSYGYTF. The CDR3 DNA follows: TGTGCCTGGAGTGTAAATAGCTATGGCTACACCTTC.

This sequence joins TRBV13 and TRBJ2-3; D gene ambiguous. This CDR3 has 16 residues. V gave up 5 bases and J gave up 0 bases, with 15 bases separating them. Germline CDR1 reads PRHDT; CDR2 reads FYEKMQ (reference sequence). The CDR3 is CASSLSSDGSTDTQYF. CDR3 nucleotide sequence: TGTGCCAGCAGCCTTTCTTCCGACGGTAGCACAGATACGCAGTATTTT.

The chain joins TRBV7-6 to TRBJ1-3; no reliable D call. The CDR3 is made up of 15 amino acids. In germline, CDR1 is SGHVS, CDR2 FNYEAQ. Trimming took off 4 bases at V and 2 bases at J, with 12 bases between the two ends. In DNA, the CDR3 is TGTGCCAGCAGCTCTAGTCCTGGGACTGGAAACACCATATATTTT. Its protein product is CASSSSPGTGNTIYF.

Only a few counts were recorded for this clone. As DNA, the CDR3 is TGTGCCAGCAGCTTCATTCCGGACCCTAACTATGGCTACACCTTC. Protein product: CASSFIPDPNYGYTF. J is TRBJ1-2 and V is TRBV7-6; D is unresolved. The CDR3 has 15 residues. Germline CDR1 is SGHVS and CDR2 is FNYEAQ. V lost 3 bases, J lost 0 bases, and 11 bases lay in between.

This chain joins TRBV5-6 and TRBJ2-1; 7 bases are shared with TRBD2. CDR1 and CDR2 from the germline V gene are SGHDT and YYEEEE. With V trimmed by 0 bases and J by 3 bases, 0 bases remained unmatched. This CDR3 has 14 amino acids. The CDR3 sequence: CASSLGDYYNEQFF. DNA for the CDR3: TGTGCCAGCAGCTTGGGGGACTACTACAATGAGCAGTTCTTC.